This T cell receptor (beta chain) is drawn from a study of OX40 agonist ivuxolimab in advanced cancers. Background on the study: Patients received intravenous ivuxolimab every 2 weeks at 0.01 to 10 mg/kg. Study results and caveats: At 0.1 to 3.0 mg/kg, CD4+ and CD8+ blood T cells expanded clonally by week 6.

Germline assignment: CDR1 SQVTM and CDR2 ANQGSEA. This CDR3 contains 13 residues. The junction had 9 bases not matched to a gene; V was cut back by 7 bases and J by 7 bases. Enrollment shut out patients with autoimmune disease history or systemic immunosuppression. Clones were sequenced by immunoSEQ multiplex PCR, and TCRdb holds only the in-frame ones, with some missing. There are 80,000 or so clones in the sample; under 90% occur only once, and 5.5% to 7.5% lies in the top ten. Comments on this clone: Its antigen is undetermined.

The chain joins TRBV29-1 to TRBJ2-1; 8 positions agree with TRBD1. The sample here was CD4+ or CD8+ T cells sorted from blood, taken in a trial of the OX40 agonist ivuxolimab. The sequence was collected from an adult with an advanced solid tumor such as melanoma, head and neck, liver or kidney cancer. CDR3 bases: TGCAGCGCCTGGACAGGGAGCGGGAATGAGCAGTTCTTC. It is translated as CSAWTGSGNEQFF.